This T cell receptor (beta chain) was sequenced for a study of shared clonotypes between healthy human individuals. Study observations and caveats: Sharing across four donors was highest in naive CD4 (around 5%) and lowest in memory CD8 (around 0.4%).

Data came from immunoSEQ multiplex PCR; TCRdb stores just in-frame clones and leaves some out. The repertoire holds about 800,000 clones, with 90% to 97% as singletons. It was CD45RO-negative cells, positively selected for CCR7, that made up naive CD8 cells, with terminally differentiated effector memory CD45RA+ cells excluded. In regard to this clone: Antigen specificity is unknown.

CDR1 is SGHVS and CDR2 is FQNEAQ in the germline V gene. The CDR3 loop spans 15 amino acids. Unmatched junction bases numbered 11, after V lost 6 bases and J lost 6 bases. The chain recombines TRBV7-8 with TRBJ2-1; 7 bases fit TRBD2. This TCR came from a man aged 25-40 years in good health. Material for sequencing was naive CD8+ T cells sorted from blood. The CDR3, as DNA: TGTGCCAGCAGGGCCGGGGCTAGCGGAGGCAATGAGCAGTTCTTC. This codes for CASRAGASGGNEQFF.